These T cell receptor beta chains were read from a single sample in a study of Graves' ophthalmopathy and Graves' hyperthyroidism. TCRdb passed the multiplex PCR reads through MiXCR, listing each CDR3 protein once. Here the sample spans some 150,000 distinct CDR3 sequences, just under 40% being singletons. Sequencing was performed on peripheral blood. Receptors were obtained from a man younger than 45 with Graves' ophthalmopathy. Each CDR3 is given with its conserved first and last residue. D genes are given only for firm matches. Size tells how often a clone was seen (once, few, many) or the class of an expanded clone, and some rows leave it out.

clone_size | j_call | v_call | d_call | cdr3_aa | cdr3_nt
few | TRBJ1-6 | TRBV28 | . | CASSSVVASSSYNSPLHF | TGTGCCAGCAGTTCGGTGGTGGCATCGAGCTCCTATAATTCACCCCTCCACTTT
many | TRBJ1-1 | TRBV7-3 | . | CASSYGTGAGTEAFF | TGTGCCAGCAGCTACGGGACTGGTGCAGGCACTGAAGCTTTCTTT
many | TRBJ2-5 | TRBV6-5 | TRBD2 | CASSWLAGAETQYF | TGTGCCAGCAGTTGGCTAGCGGGAGCAGAGACCCAGTACTTC
. | TRBJ2-7 | TRBV20-1 | . | CSARGSDSRYYEQYF | TGCAGTGCTAGAGGGTCCGACTCAAGGTACTACGAGCAGTACTTC
. | TRBJ1-2 | TRBV29-1 | TRBD1 | CSAGGSGTGLNYGYTF | TGCAGCGCTGGGGGATCCGGGACAGGGTTAAACTATGGCTACACCTTC
. | TRBJ2-2 | TRBV19 | . | CATWNTGELFF | TGTGCCACTTGGAACACCGGGGAGCTGTTTTTT
. | TRBJ1-1 | TRBV10-3 | . | CATKGNTEAFF | TGTGCCACGAAAGGGAACACTGAAGCTTTCTTT
. | TRBJ2-7 | TRBV6-1 | . | CASSHGPTYEQYF | TGTGCCAGCAGTCATGGGCCCACCTACGAGCAGTACTTC
. | TRBJ2-7 | TRBV12-3/TRBV12-4 | TRBD1 | CASSSGGAGKYF | TGTGCCAGCAGTTCAGGGGGCGCGGGGAAGTACTTC
many | TRBJ2-7 | TRBV12-3/TRBV12-4 | . | CASSPLVNEQYF | TGTGCCAGCAGCCCGCTTGTAAACGAGCAGTACTTC
many | TRBJ1-5 | TRBV18 | TRBD1 | CASSSTGGRNRPQHF | TGTGCCAGCTCATCCACAGGGGGCCGCAATCGGCCCCAGCATTTT
many | TRBJ2-7 | TRBV7-2 | TRBD2 | CASSQAGGPYEQYF | TGTGCCAGCAGCCAAGCGGGAGGGCCCTACGAGCAGTACTTC
. | TRBJ2-5 | TRBV28 | . | CASTVGRGFLTQYF | TGTGCCAGCACCGTGGGACGGGGGTTTTTGACCCAGTACTTC
many | TRBJ2-7 | TRBV15 | . | CATSRDQAVTYEQYF | TGTGCCACCAGCAGAGACCAGGCGGTTACCTACGAGCAGTACTTC
many | TRBJ1-1 | TRBV5-1 | . | CASSLELIGRNTEAFF | TGCGCCAGCAGCTTGGAGTTAATAGGCAGGAACACTGAAGCTTTCTTT
. | TRBJ2-7 | TRBV6-2/TRBV6-3 | . | CASSYLGSEYEQYF | TGTGCCAGCAGTTACCTCGGCAGCGAGTACGAGCAGTACTTC